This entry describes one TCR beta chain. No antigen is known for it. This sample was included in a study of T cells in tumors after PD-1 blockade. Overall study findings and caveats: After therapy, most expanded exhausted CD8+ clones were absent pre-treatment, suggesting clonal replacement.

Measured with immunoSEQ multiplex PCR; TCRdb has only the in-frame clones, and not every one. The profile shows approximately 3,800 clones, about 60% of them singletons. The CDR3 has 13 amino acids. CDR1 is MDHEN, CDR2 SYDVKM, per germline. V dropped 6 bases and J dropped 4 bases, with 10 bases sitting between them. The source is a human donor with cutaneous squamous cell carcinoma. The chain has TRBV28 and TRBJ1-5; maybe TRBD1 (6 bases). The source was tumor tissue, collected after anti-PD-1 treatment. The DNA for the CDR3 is TGTGCCAGCAGAGGGGGGTGGAATCAGCCCCAGCATTTT. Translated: CASRGGWNQPQHF.